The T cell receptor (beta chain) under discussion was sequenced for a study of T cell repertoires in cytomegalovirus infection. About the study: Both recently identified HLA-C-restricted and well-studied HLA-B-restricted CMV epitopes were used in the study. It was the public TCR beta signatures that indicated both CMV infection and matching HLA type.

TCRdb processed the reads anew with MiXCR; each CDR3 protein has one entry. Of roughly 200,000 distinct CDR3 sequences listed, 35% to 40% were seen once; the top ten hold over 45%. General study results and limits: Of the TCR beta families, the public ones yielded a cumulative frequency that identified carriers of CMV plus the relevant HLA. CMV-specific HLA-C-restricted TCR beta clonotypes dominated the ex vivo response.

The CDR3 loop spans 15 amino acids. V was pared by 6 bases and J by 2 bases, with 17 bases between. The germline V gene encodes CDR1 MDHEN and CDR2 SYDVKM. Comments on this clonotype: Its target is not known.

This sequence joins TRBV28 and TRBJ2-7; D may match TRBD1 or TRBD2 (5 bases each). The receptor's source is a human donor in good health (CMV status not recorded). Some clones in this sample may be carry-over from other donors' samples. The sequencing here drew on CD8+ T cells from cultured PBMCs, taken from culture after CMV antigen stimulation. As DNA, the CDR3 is TGTGCCAGCAGCTGGACAACTATCGGGGCCTACGAGCAGTACTTC. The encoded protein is CASSWTTIGAYEQYF.